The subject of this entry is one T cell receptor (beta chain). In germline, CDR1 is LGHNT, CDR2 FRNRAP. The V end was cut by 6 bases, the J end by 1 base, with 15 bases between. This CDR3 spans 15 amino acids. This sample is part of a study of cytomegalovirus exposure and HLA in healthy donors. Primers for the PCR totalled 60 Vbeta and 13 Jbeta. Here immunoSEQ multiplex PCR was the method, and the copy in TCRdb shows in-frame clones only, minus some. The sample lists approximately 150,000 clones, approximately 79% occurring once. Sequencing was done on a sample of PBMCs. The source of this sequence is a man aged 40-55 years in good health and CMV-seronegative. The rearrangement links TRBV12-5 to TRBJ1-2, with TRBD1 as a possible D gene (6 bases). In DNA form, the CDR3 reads TGTGCTAGTGGCTCCGGGGGGCTAAATAACTATGGCTACACCTTC. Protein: CASGSGGLNNYGYTF.